Below, 28 T cell receptor beta chains from the same sample are listed, as sequenced in a study of response to subunit inactivated influenza vaccine. One entry per CDR3 protein results from TCRdb running MiXCR on the RT-PCR reads. The sample consists of 530,000 or so distinct CDR3 sequences, less than 30% of them appearing once. The material was CD4+ T cells sorted from PBMCs, obtained about 5 days after vaccination. The receptor source for this set is a man in his forties or fifties who received an inactivated influenza vaccine.

The V gene is TRBV11-2, the J gene TRBJ2-7; D perhaps matches TRBD2 (5 bases). This CDR3 contains 13 residues. Germline V CDR1 and CDR2: SGHAT, FQNNGV. Trimming removed 3 bases from V and 2 bases from J, with 8 bases in between. The CDR3 DNA is TGTGCCAGCAGCTTCCAGCGGCCCTACGAGCAGTACTTC. The encoded protein is CASSFQRPYEQYF.

This clonotype appeared a single time. The chain joins TRBV30 to TRBJ2-5, with 9 bases identical to TRBD2. CDR1 GTSNPN and CDR2 SVGIG come from the germline V gene (reference sequence). The CDR3 totals 16 residues. Trimming removed 0 bases from V and 7 bases from J; junction bases left unmatched: 12. The CDR3 region has the DNA TGTGCCTGGAGTGTACCCTTGACTAGCGGACGGGGGACCCAGTACTTC. Translating gives CAWSVPLTSGRGTQYF.

This clonotype has ten or more counts. V is TRBV29-1 and J is TRBJ2-5; D remains unclear. Per the germline V gene, CDR1 is SQVTM and CDR2 is ANQGSEA. V was cut by 7 bases and J by 7 bases, with 16 bases left in between. The CDR3 covers 12 residues. CDR3 sequence: CSAEEQLGTQYF. Written as DNA, the CDR3 is TGCAGCGCCGAGGAACAGCTTGGGACCCAGTACTTC.

The V gene is TRBV6-5, the J gene TRBJ2-6; 10 bases agree with TRBD1. There are 19 residues in the CDR3. V trimming: 2 bases; J trimming: 2 bases; junction bases outside the gene matches: 9. Per the germline V gene, CDR1 is MNHEY and CDR2 is SVGAGI. The CDR3 sequence is CASSYVGTGAPTGANVLTF. The CDR3 nucleotides read TGTGCCAGCAGTTACGTGGGGACAGGGGCCCCAACTGGGGCCAACGTCCTGACTTTC.

V usage is TRBV13 and J usage is TRBJ2-3, with 13 bases identical to TRBD2. Germline CDR1 PRHDT, CDR2 FYEKMQ (reference sequence). The CDR3 extends over 19 amino acids. J lost 0 bases, V lost 2 bases, and 8 bases had no gene match. The CDR3 bases are TGTGCCAGCAGCTTATCTCTCGGGACTAGCGGGGAGAGCACAGATACGCAGTATTTT. It translates to CASSLSLGTSGESTDTQYF.

Only a few counts were recorded for this clonotype. V and J are TRBV7-2 and TRBJ2-1; 7 nucleotides align to TRBD2. Germline lookup yields CDR1 SGHTA and CDR2 FQGNSA. There are 15 residues in the CDR3. Trimming at V came to 1 base and at J to 7 bases, leaving 7 bases not matched to a gene. The DNA of the CDR3 is TGTGCCAGCAGCTTAGGGGCGGGAGCTGGAAATGAGCAGTTCTTC. It is translated as CASSLGAGAGNEQFF.

The V call is TRBV7-2, the J call TRBJ2-1; 10 nucleotides line up with TRBD2. The CDR3 length is 16 residues. Looked up from germline, CDR1 is SGHTA and CDR2 is FQGNSA. With 5 bases clipped from V and 0 bases from J, the junction kept 4 bases outside the gene matches. CDR3 loop: CASSRRLAGSYNEQFF. The CDR3, as DNA: TGTGCCAGCAGCCGCCGACTAGCGGGCTCCTACAATGAGCAGTTCTTC. Full variable domain (remainder filled in from reference TRBV7-2 and TRBJ2-1): GAGVSQSPSNKVTEKGKDVELRCDPISGHTALYWYRQSLGQGLEFLIYFQGNSAPDKSGLPSDRFSAERTGGSVSTLTIQRTQQEDSAVYLCASSRRLAGSYNEQFFGPGTRLTVL.

The V call is TRBV11-2, the J call TRBJ2-1; maybe TRBD2 (5 bases). Germline V lookup: CDR1 SGHAT, CDR2 FQNNGV. The CDR3 contains 18 residues. The V end was cut by 5 bases, the J end by 7 bases, with 27 bases between. CDR3 in DNA: TGTGCCAGCAGCCGAACACAAATGACGGGGATGGAAGGAAATGAGCAGTTCTTC. It is translated as CASSRTQMTGMEGNEQFF.

A few counts support this clonotype. This chain links TRBV20-1 with TRBJ2-1; 11 nucleotides match TRBD2. The CDR3 extends over 14 amino acids. The V gene end was trimmed by 5 bases and the J gene end by 4 bases; junction bases not matched to a gene: 4. The germline V gene encodes CDR1 DFQATT and CDR2 SNEGSKA (reference sequence). CDR3 residues: CSARLAGGYNEQFF. The CDR3 region has the DNA TGCAGTGCTCGGTTAGCGGGGGGGTACAATGAGCAGTTCTTC.

This chain joins TRBV5-1 and TRBJ2-3, with a weak D call TRBD2 (6 bases). Trimming cost V 2 bases and J 2 bases, with 9 bases left between them. The germline gives CDR1 SGHRS, CDR2 YFSETQ. The CDR3 has 14 residues. CDR3 bases: TGCGCCAGCAGCTTACTAGCATTCACAGATACGCAGTATTTT. This gives the protein CASSLLAFTDTQYF.

This clonotype was found a few times. The chain joins TRBV5-1 to TRBJ2-5; D is undetermined. From germline, CDR1 is SGHRS and CDR2 YFSETQ. CDR3 length equals 17 residues. V gave up 0 bases and J gave up 2 bases, with 17 bases separating them. The CDR3 region has the DNA TGCGCCAGCAGCTTGGGTTCGCTCGTGGCAGGACAAGAGACCCAGTACTTC. It encodes CASSLGSLVAGQETQYF.

The CDR3 region is CATSRDPLGGFGNTIYF. CDR3 coding DNA: TGTGCCACCAGCAGAGATCCCCTAGGAGGCTTTGGAAACACCATATATTTT. The V call is TRBV15, the J call TRBJ1-3; D unclear. The CDR3 sequence is 17 residues long. Germline assignment: CDR1 LNHNV and CDR2 YYDKDF (reference sequence). V was clipped by 0 bases and J by 3 bases, with 15 bases between them.

The gene calls are TRBV7-6 and TRBJ2-7, with D uncertain. Germline assignment: CDR1 SGHVS and CDR2 FNYEAQ. The CDR3 has 13 residues. The V end was cut by 1 base, the J end by 6 bases, with 10 bases between. The CDR3 bases are TGTGCCAGCAGCTTAGGGTCTAATGCCGAGCAGTACTTC. It yields the protein CASSLGSNAEQYF.

This clonotype was recorded only once. An end of the junction does not agree with germline; a read error may underlie this. The V gene is TRBV6-1, the J gene TRBJ2-5; D gene ambiguous. The germline V gene has CDR1 MNHNS and CDR2 SASEGT. The CDR3 contains 12 residues. CDR3 nucleotide sequence: TGTGCCAGCGGTGAAGGTCACCCGACCCAGTACTTC. Translating gives CASGEGHPTQYF.

In this sample, this clonotype turned up a few times. The rearrangement uses TRBV2 and TRBJ2-2; D may be TRBD2 (5 bases). The germline V and J ends were trimmed by 5 bases and 6 bases, with 13 bases remaining between them. The CDR3 has 14 amino acids. Germline CDR1 reads SNHLY; CDR2 reads FYNNEI. The CDR3 DNA reads TGTGCCAGCAGTAAACTAGAGTGGGCCGGGGAGCTGTTTTTT. This encodes CASSKLEWAGELFF.

This chain joins TRBV12-3 or TRBV12-4 and TRBJ2-2; D is perhaps TRBD2 (5 bases). V was cut by 8 bases and J by 7 bases, with 20 bases left in between. The CDR3 has 15 amino acids. This chain's CDR3 is CASVLGAGGHGELFF. As DNA, the CDR3 is TGTGCCAGCGTGCTCGGAGCTGGCGGGCACGGGGAGCTGTTTTTT.

The table lists this clonotype with a few counts. The gene calls are TRBV5-1 and TRBJ1-2, with D uncertain. Trimming removed 0 bases from V and 5 bases from J, with 11 bases in between. Germline values: CDR1 SGHRS, CDR2 YFSETQ. The CDR3 length is 14 residues. CDR3 nucleotide sequence: TGCGCCAGCAGCTTGGACCCCTCCCGATATGGCTACACCTTC. Protein sequence: CASSLDPSRYGYTF.

This clonotype has more than one count but fewer than ten. The chain is built from TRBV20-1 and TRBJ2-1; D might be TRBD2 (5 bases). Per germline, CDR1 DFQATT and CDR2 SNEGSKA (reference sequence). V was shortened by 3 bases and J by 5 bases, with 17 bases between the two germline ends. The CDR3 loop spans 15 amino acids. Written as DNA, the CDR3 is TGCAGTGCTAGGAACCCCCGGACTGGCCACAATGAGCAGTTCTTC. It yields the protein CSARNPRTGHNEQFF.

This rearrangement joins TRBV5-1 to TRBJ2-5, with TRBD2 identical over 11 bases. Germline CDR1 is SGHRS and CDR2 is YFSETQ. This CDR3 has 16 amino acids. V lost 3 bases, J lost 2 bases, and 6 bases stayed unmatched. CDR3 amino acids: CASSSFGTSGQETQYF. In DNA form, the CDR3 reads TGCGCCAGCAGCTCGTTTGGGACTAGCGGTCAAGAGACCCAGTACTTC.

This clonotype has a handful of counts. This rearrangement joins TRBV11-1 to TRBJ2-1; maybe TRBD2 (5 bases). This CDR3 has 13 amino acids. In germline, CDR1 is SGHAT, CDR2 FQDESV (reference sequence). V lost 0 bases, J lost 9 bases, and 9 bases lay in between. CDR3 nucleotide sequence: TGTGCCAGCAGCTTAGCGTGGGAGTCTGAGCAGTTCTTC. Translating it yields CASSLAWESEQFF.

V is TRBV20-1 and J is TRBJ2-3, with D unresolved. Germline V CDR1 and CDR2: DFQATT, SNEGSKA (reference sequence). This CDR3 contains 15 residues. V shed 3 bases and J shed 1 base, with 14 bases lying between them. The CDR3 protein is CSASGRLLGTDTQYF. In nucleotides, the CDR3 is TGCAGTGCTAGCGGACGCCTCCTGGGCACAGATACGCAGTATTTT.

This chain uses TRBV28 with TRBJ1-5; D is uncertain. The CDR3 totals 13 residues. V lost 2 bases and J lost 7, with 9 bases in between. CDR1 is MDHEN and CDR2 is SYDVKM in the germline V gene. CDR3 nucleotide sequence: TGTGCCAGCAGTTTAGGTCAGCCACAGCCCCAGCATTTT. As protein: CASSLGQPQPQHF.

This clonotype has a count of ten or more. The rearrangement joins TRBV20-1 to TRBJ2-7; D is unresolved. The CDR3 is 12 residues long. Germline-derived CDR1 and CDR2 are DFQATT and SNEGSKA (reference sequence). The ends were cut back, 2 bases at V and 4 bases at J, with 9 bases in the middle. The CDR3 reads CSARRQAYEQYF. For the CDR3, the DNA is TGCAGTGCTAGAAGGCAGGCATACGAGCAGTACTTC.

This clonotype was seen only a few times. The chain links TRBV7-9 to TRBJ2-7; 7 nucleotides align to TRBD2. This CDR3 is 15 amino acids long. Germline CDR1 SEHNR, CDR2 FQNEAQ (reference sequence). The ends lost 3 bases at V and 8 bases at J; junction bases unmatched: 13. The CDR3 here is CASSLSGGREYQQYF. CDR3 DNA sequence: TGTGCCAGCAGCTTGTCCGGTGGGCGGGAGTATCAGCAGTACTTC.

The chain combines TRBV5-1 with TRBJ2-4; possible D gene TRBD1, 6 bases. With 0 bases removed from V and 0 bases from J, the gap between germline ends came to 13 bases. CDR1 and CDR2 (germline): SGHRS, YFSETQ. The CDR3 is made up of 17 amino acids. CDR3 in amino acids: CASSLDLGAQAKNIQYF. CDR3 sequence (DNA): TGCGCCAGCAGCTTGGATCTGGGGGCACAAGCCAAAAACATTCAGTACTTC. Full variable domain (rest looked up from reference TRBV5-1 and TRBJ2-4): KAGVTQTPRYLIKTRGQQVTLSCSPISGHRSVSWYQQTPGQGLQFLFEYFSETQRNKGNFPGRFSGRQFSNSRSEMNVSTLELGDSALYLCASSLDLGAQAKNIQYFGAGTRLSVL.

This clonotype was seen a handful of times. The V call is TRBV15, the J call TRBJ2-2, with D uncertain. This CDR3 region has 14 residues. CDR1 LNHNV and CDR2 YYDKDF come from the germline V gene (reference sequence). V dropped 0 bases and J dropped 2 bases, with 4 bases sitting between them. CDR3 in amino acids: CATSRDRNTGELFF. The CDR3 DNA reads as TGTGCCACCAGCAGAGACAGAAACACCGGGGAGCTGTTTTTT.

This clonotype has more than one count but fewer than ten. V is TRBV11-2 and J is TRBJ2-1; the D gene is possibly TRBD1 (7 bases). This CDR3 contains 15 residues. Germline V gives CDR1 SGHAT, CDR2 FQNNGV. With 4 bases removed from V and 6 bases from J, the gap between germline ends came to 16 bases. CDR3 sequence reads: CASSSQGTVSNEQFF. CDR3 nucleotides: TGTGCCAGCAGCTCACAGGGGACTGTCTCCAATGAGCAGTTCTTC.

Only one count was recorded for this clonotype. The chain is built from TRBV19 and TRBJ1-2; 7 nucleotides line up with TRBD1. Germline CDR1 is LNHDA and CDR2 is SQIVND (reference sequence). V trimming: 1 base; J trimming: 12 bases; junction bases outside the gene matches: 17. The CDR3 has 16 amino acids. The chain's CDR3 is CASSIAHRGTANPHTF. CDR3 bases: TGTGCCAGTAGTATAGCCCACCGGGGGACAGCTAATCCCCACACCTTC. The variable domain in full, with the rest retrieved from reference TRBV19 and TRBJ1-2, is DGGITQSPKYLFRKEGQNVTLSCEQNLNHDAMYWYRQDPGQGLRLIYYSQIVNDFQKGDIAEGYSVSREKKESFPLTVTSAQKNPTAFYLCASSIAHRGTANPHTFGSGTRLTVV.